This T cell receptor beta chain derives from a study of CD8 T cells in ankylosing spondylitis. Study-wide results and caveats: Previous work reported some of these motif variants in the synovial fluid and blood of reactive arthritis. Matched ankylosing spondylitis synovial fluid reportedly contained a significantly enriched population of disease-linked clones. Disease-associated clonotypes exhibited CD8+ identity and were relatively infrequent in peripheral blood. Ankylosing spondylitis blood appeared to be characterized by a TCR beta motif of several highly homologous variants.

This clonotype occurred a few times. The antigen is unknown. The germline V gene encodes CDR1 SNHLY and CDR2 FYNNEI. The CDR3 contains 14 residues. V lost 8 bases to trimming and J lost 2 bases, with 15 bases between them. TCRdb re-analysed the 5' RACE reads in MiXCR, keeping a single row per CDR3 protein. The table has under 950,000 distinct CDR3 sequences, around a fifth seen once. Sequences were obtained from blood, either unsorted or a sorted T cell fraction (not recorded which). The chain is built from TRBV2 and TRBJ1-1, with D tentatively TRBD1 (5 bases). This sequence was found in a male donor with ankylosing spondylitis. CDR3 sequence: CASLWGRSNTEAFF. The CDR3 DNA is TGTGCCAGCCTGTGGGGCAGGAGTAACACTGAAGCTTTCTTT.